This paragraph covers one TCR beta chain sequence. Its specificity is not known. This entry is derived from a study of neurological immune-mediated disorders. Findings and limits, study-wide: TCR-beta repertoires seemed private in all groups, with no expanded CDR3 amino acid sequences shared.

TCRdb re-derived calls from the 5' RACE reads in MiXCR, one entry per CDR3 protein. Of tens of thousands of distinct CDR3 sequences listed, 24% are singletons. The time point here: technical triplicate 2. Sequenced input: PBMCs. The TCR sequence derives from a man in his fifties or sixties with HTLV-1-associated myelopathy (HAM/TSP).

As DNA, the CDR3 is TGTGCCATCAGTGAGACCGGGACTAGCGTCGAGCAGTACTTC. This codes for CAISETGTSVEQYF. This rearrangement joins TRBV10-3 to TRBJ2-7, with 10 bases matching TRBD2. CDR1 ENHRY and CDR2 SYGVKD come from the germline V gene. The CDR3 runs to 14 residues. Trimming removed 2 bases from V and 6 bases from J; junction bases left unmatched: 4.